What follows is one T cell receptor (beta chain) and its context. Its antigen is not identified. CDR1 is WSHSY, CDR2 SAAADI, per germline. This CDR3 contains 14 residues. V trimming: 5 bases; J trimming: 5 bases; junction bases outside the gene matches: 6. The entry originates in a study of CD8 T cells in Susac syndrome. General study points: The number of individuals included in the study's TCR sequencing and HLA analysis was acknowledged as relatively small.

RNA, at 0.5 to 1 ug, was reverse transcribed with random hexamers. It was immunoSEQ multiplex PCR that amplified TCR beta CDR3 across 54 Vbeta and 13 Jbeta. TCRdb reprocessed the immunoSEQ multiplex PCR reads via MiXCR and lists one record per CDR3 protein. The sample consists of 150,000 to 250,000 distinct CDR3 sequences, nearly 95% of them appearing once. Sequenced: CD4+ T cells from PBMCs. The clonotype comes from a human donor with multiple sclerosis. This chain links TRBV10-2 with TRBJ1-1, with 9 positions matching TRBD1. CDR3 in amino acids: CASSSGQGRTEAFF. The DNA of the CDR3 is TGCGCCAGCAGTTCGGGACAGGGCAGGACTGAAGCTTTCTTT.